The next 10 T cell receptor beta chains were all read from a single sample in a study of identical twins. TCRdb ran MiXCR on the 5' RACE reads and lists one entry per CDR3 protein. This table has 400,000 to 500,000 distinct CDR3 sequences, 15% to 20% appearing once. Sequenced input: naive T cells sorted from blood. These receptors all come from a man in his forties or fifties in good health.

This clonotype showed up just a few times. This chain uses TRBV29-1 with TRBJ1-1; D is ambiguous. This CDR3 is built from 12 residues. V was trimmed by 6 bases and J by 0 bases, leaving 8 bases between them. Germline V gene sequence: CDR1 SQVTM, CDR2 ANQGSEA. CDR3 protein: CSVANMNTEAFF. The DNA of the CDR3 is TGCAGCGTGGCTAATATGAACACTGAAGCTTTCTTT.

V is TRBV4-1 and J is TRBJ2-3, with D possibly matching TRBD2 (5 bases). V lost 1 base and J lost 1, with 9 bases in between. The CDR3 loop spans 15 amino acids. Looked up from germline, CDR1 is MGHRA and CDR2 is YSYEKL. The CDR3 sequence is CASSQGYGGTDTQYF. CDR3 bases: TGCGCCAGCAGCCAAGGGTACGGGGGCACAGATACGCAGTATTTT.

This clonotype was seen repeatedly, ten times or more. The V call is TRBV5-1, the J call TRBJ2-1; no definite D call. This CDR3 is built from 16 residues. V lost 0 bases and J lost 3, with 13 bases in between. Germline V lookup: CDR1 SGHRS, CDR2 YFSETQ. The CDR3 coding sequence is TGCGCCAGCAGCTTGGGGTGGAGCAGGCTCTACAATGAGCAGTTCTTC. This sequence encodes CASSLGWSRLYNEQFF.

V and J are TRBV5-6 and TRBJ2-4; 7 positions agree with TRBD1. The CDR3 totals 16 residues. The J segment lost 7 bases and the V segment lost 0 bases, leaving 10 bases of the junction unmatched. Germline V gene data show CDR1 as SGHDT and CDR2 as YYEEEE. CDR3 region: CASSLGGQTVWNIQYF. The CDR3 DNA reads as TGTGCCAGCAGCTTGGGGGGACAGACCGTTTGGAACATTCAGTACTTC.

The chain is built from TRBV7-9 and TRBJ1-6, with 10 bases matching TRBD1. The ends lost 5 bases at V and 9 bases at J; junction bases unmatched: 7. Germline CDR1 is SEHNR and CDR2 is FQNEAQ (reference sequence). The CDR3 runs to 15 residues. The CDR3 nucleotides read TGTGCCAGCAGCACTGGGACAGGGGCTCGTTCACCCCTCCACTTT. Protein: CASSTGTGARSPLHF.

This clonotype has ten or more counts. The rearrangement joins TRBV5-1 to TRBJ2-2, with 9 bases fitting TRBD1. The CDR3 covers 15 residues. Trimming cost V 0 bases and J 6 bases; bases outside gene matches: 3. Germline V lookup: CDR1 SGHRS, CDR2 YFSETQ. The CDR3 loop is CASSLGGQGSGELFF. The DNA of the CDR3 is TGCGCCAGCAGCTTGGGGGGACAGGGTTCCGGGGAGCTGTTTTTT.

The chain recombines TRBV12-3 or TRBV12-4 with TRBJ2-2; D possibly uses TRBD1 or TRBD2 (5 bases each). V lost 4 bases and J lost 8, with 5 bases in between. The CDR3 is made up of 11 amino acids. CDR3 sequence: CASSWGGELFF. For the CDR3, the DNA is TGTGCCAGCAGTTGGGGGGGGGAGCTGTTTTTT.

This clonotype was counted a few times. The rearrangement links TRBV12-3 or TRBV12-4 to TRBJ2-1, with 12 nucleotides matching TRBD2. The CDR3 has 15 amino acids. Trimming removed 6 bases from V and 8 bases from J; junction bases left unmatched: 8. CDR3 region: CASRPTSGRTDEQFF. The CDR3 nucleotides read TGTGCCAGCAGGCCAACTAGCGGGAGGACGGATGAGCAGTTCTTC.

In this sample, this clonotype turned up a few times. CDR3 sequence reads: CASSSDLAGGENTGELFF. The CDR3 coding sequence is TGTGCCAGCAGTTCGGATCTAGCGGGGGGGGAGAACACCGGGGAGCTGTTTTTT. This sequence joins TRBV12-3 or TRBV12-4 and TRBJ2-2; 12 positions match TRBD2. The V and J ends lost 4 bases and 1 base, in that order; junction bases with no gene match: 7. This CDR3 comprises 18 residues.

CDR3 loop: CASSYMGTKINTGELFF. The CDR3 DNA is TGTGCCAGCAGTTATATGGGGACCAAAATAAACACCGGGGAGCTGTTTTTT. J is TRBJ2-2 and V is TRBV12-3 or TRBV12-4; D assignment may be TRBD1 or TRBD2 (5 bases each). CDR3 size: 17 residues. With 4 bases removed from V and 2 bases from J, the gap between germline ends came to 17 bases.